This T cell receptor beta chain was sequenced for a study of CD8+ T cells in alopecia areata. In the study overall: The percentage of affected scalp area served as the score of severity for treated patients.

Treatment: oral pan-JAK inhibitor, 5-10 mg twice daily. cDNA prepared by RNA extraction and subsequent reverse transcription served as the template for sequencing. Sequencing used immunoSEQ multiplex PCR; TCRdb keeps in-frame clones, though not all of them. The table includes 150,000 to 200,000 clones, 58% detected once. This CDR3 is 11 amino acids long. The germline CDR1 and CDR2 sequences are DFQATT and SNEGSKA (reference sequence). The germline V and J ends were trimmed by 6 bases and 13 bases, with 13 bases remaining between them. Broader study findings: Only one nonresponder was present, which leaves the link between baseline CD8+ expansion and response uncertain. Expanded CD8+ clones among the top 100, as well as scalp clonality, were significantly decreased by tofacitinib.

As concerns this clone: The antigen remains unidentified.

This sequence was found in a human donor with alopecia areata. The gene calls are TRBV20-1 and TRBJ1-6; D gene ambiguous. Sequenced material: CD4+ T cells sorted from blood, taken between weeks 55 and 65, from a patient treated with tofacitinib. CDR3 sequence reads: CSALLAGPLHF. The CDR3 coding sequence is TGCAGTGCCCTGCTGGCGGGCCCCCTCCACTTT.